The 17 T cell receptor beta chains reported below all come from one sample, sequenced in a study of a mutant IDH1 vaccine in newly diagnosed glioma. Sample time point: week 35, safety follow-up. The investigators gave 300 ug of mutant IDH1 20-mer peptide in each vaccine dose, together with topical imiquimod. What these receptors recognize is not known. The data were produced by immunoSEQ multiplex PCR, yet TCRdb's version contains in-frame clones alone and is incomplete. The data contain 45,000 to 55,000 clones, 76% of them singletons. Sample: PBMCs, taken from a glioma patient whose treatment included an IDH1 peptide vaccine. The receptor set was obtained from a man aged 40-49 years with glioma.

This clone occurred a few times. The chain combines TRBV11-2 with TRBJ1-3, with TRBD1 as a possible D gene (5 bases). The germline CDR1 and CDR2 sequences are SGHAT and FQNNGV. V lost 5 bases to trimming and J lost 0 bases, with 11 bases between them. The CDR3 contains 15 residues. The CDR3 bases are TGTGCCAGCAGCGGTGACAGATACTCTGGAAACACCATATATTTT. It encodes CASSGDRYSGNTIYF.

The chain combines TRBV5-4 with TRBJ2-3; D is ambiguous. CDR1 is SGHNT, CDR2 YYREEE, per germline (reference sequence). This CDR3 has 15 amino acids. Trimming pared 5 bases from V and 0 bases from J, leaving 13 bases between. CDR3 nucleotide sequence: TGTGCCAGCAGGCCGAACCCGACTAGCACAGATACGCAGTATTTT. Amino acid sequence: CASRPNPTSTDTQYF.

The V gene is TRBV7-8, the J gene TRBJ1-3; D perhaps matches TRBD1 (5 bases). The CDR3 spans 17 residues. In germline, CDR1 is SGHVS, CDR2 FQNEAQ. V gave up 5 bases and J gave up 3 bases, with 20 bases separating them. The CDR3 sequence: CASSARDRFLVGNTIYF. The CDR3 DNA is TGTGCCAGCAGCGCCCGGGACCGCTTTCTGGTTGGAAACACCATATATTTT.

The J gene is TRBJ2-7, the V gene TRBV7-2, with 7 bases matching TRBD2. This CDR3 comprises 15 residues. Germline V gene lookup returns CDR1 SGHTA and CDR2 FQGNSA. J lost 0 bases, V lost 1 base, and 3 bases had no gene match. The CDR3 nucleotides read TGTGCCAGCAGCTTAGGGGGGGGAGGCTCCTACGAGCAGTACGTC. Encoded protein: CASSLGGGGSYEQYV.

This chain joins TRBV2 and TRBJ2-7; D is possibly TRBD2 (6 bases). Germline V gene sequence: CDR1 SNHLY, CDR2 FYNNEI. Between the trimmed V and J ends, which lost 5 bases and 3 bases, there was a span of 11 bases. The CDR3 contains 13 residues. This CDR3 reads CASSSGPHYEQYF. In DNA, the CDR3 is TGTGCCAGCAGTAGCGGGCCGCACTACGAGCAGTACTTC.

This clone was found once. The J gene is TRBJ2-2, the V gene TRBV2; D is perhaps TRBD1 (5 bases). CDR3 length: 14 residues. Trimming cost V 4 bases and J 3 bases, with 9 bases left between them. CDR1 and CDR2 (germline): SNHLY, FYNNEI. The CDR3 nucleotides read TGTGCCAGCAGTGTCGACAGCCACACCGGGGAGCTGTTTTTT. Translation gives CASSVDSHTGELFF.

The chain recombines TRBV27 with TRBJ2-7; possibly TRBD2 for D (6 bases). V was shortened by 2 bases and J by 3 bases, with 14 bases between the two germline ends. Per germline, CDR1 MNHEY and CDR2 SMNVEV (reference sequence). This CDR3 has 15 residues. The CDR3 DNA sequence: TGTGCCAGCAGTTTAAAGGCTAGCGCCATCTACGAGCAGTACTTC. This gives the protein CASSLKASAIYEQYF.

The V gene is TRBV15, the J gene TRBJ1-3; D is undetermined. Trimming cost V 0 bases and J 0 bases, with 15 bases left between them. The CDR3 is 18 amino acids. Germline assignment: CDR1 LNHNV and CDR2 YYDKDF (reference sequence). The CDR3 bases are TGTGCCACCAGCAGAGATTACACCGGCACGAGCTCTGGAAACACCATATATTTT. Residues: CATSRDYTGTSSGNTIYF.

This clone came up once. The chain employs TRBV5-1 and TRBJ1-4, with D hard to call. The CDR3 has 14 residues. Germline CDR1 and CDR2: SGHRS and YFSETQ. Trimming removed 7 bases from V and 6 bases from J, with 16 bases in between. CDR3 amino acids: CASSETGRDEKLFF. DNA of the CDR3: TGCGCCAGCTCGGAGACCGGACGGGATGAAAAACTGTTTTTT.

This clone was seen only once. This chain links TRBV13 with TRBJ1-2; 8 nucleotides match TRBD1. The CDR3 contains 15 residues. Unmatched junction bases numbered 11, after V lost 6 bases and J lost 5 bases. Germline CDR1 reads PRHDT; CDR2 reads FYEKMQ (reference sequence). The CDR3 nucleotides read TGTGCCAGCAGAGATTCCAGGGGGCGCCTTTATGGCTACACCTTC. Amino acid sequence: CASRDSRGRLYGYTF.

The chain joins TRBV2 to TRBJ2-1; D uncertain. CDR1 SNHLY and CDR2 FYNNEI come from the germline V gene. Trimming shortened V by 3 bases and J by 1 base, and 4 bases separated the two germline ends. This CDR3 contains 13 residues. The CDR3 here is CASSEVSYNEQFF. Written as DNA, the CDR3 is TGTGCCAGCAGTGAGGTTTCCTACAATGAGCAGTTCTTC.

This clone was seen only once. Within the sample, other DNA sequences also encode this same CDR3. The rearrangement links TRBV7-2 to TRBJ1-1; no clear D gene. Germline CDR1 reads SGHTA; CDR2 reads FQGNSA. This CDR3 contains 13 residues. Trimming stripped 5 bases from V and 0 bases from J, with 7 bases between. CDR3 amino acids: CASSPSVNTEAFF. For the CDR3, the DNA is TGTGCCAGCAGCCCCAGCGTGAACACTGAAGCTTTCTTT. The full variable domain, its missing parts supplied by reference TRBV7-2 and TRBJ1-1, is GAGVSQSPSNKVTEKGKDVELRCDPISGHTALYWYRQSLGQGLEFLIYFQGNSAPDKSGLPSDRFSAERTGGSVSTLTIQRTQQEDSAVYLCASSPSVNTEAFFGQGTRLTVV.

The chain is built from TRBV4-1 and TRBJ2-3; 7 nucleotides agree with TRBD1. CDR3 length: 16 amino acids. V dropped 3 bases and J dropped 1; count of bases not matched to a gene: 7. Germline lookup yields CDR1 MGHRA and CDR2 YSYEKL. The CDR3 loop reads CASSQGTASGTDTQYF. CDR3 DNA sequence: TGCGCCAGCAGCCAGGGGACAGCCTCTGGCACAGATACGCAGTATTTT.

This clone was detected only a few times. The rearrangement uses TRBV10-3 and TRBJ2-1; the D gene could be TRBD1 or TRBD2 (5 bases each). V lost 2 bases, J lost 8 bases, and 7 bases lay in between. Germline V gives CDR1 ENHRY, CDR2 SYGVKD. CDR3 length: 12 residues. CDR3 residues: CAISEGGHEQFF. CDR3 coding DNA: TGTGCCATCAGTGAGGGGGGACATGAGCAGTTCTTC.

The rearrangement links TRBV5-1 to TRBJ1-2, with unresolved D. CDR1 is SGHRS, CDR2 YFSETQ, per germline. The V end lost 0 bases, the J end lost 1 base, and 7 bases lay between the germline ends. CDR3 length: 14 amino acids. CDR3 loop: CASSLEAGNYGYTF. CDR3 DNA: TGCGCCAGCAGCTTGGAGGCGGGTAACTATGGCTACACCTTC.

J is TRBJ1-1 and V is TRBV5-4; D uncertain. Looked up from germline, CDR1 is SGHNT and CDR2 is YYREEE (reference sequence). Trimming pared 7 bases from V and 0 bases from J, leaving 13 bases between. The CDR3 spans 14 residues. CDR3 nucleotide sequence: TGTGCCAGCCACCCGGGAGGGTTGAACACTGAAGCTTTCTTT. This sequence encodes CASHPGGLNTEAFF.

The chain recombines TRBV29-1 with TRBJ2-1; TRBD2 agrees at 8 bases. J gave up 5 bases and V 5 bases, and 8 bases lay outside the gene matches. Germline V gene sequence: CDR1 SQVTM, CDR2 ANQGSEA. This CDR3 is 14 amino acids long. The CDR3 DNA reads as TGCAGCGTTAAAACTAGCGGCAGGGACAATGAGCAGTTCTTC. Amino acid sequence: CSVKTSGRDNEQFF.